This T cell receptor (beta chain) was profiled in a study of T cells in localized non-small cell lung cancer. Germline V CDR1 and CDR2: SNHLY, FYNNEI. The CDR3 has 12 residues. V lost 1 base, J lost 9 bases, and 6 bases lay in between. Sequencing was performed with immunoSEQ multiplex PCR; in TCRdb, only in-frame clones are kept and a portion is missing. Of 35,000 or so clones in the sample, over 80% were seen once. Regarding the study as a whole: Longer overall survival was linked to higher blood T cell density.

The table lists this clone with a count of one. Antigen unknown. The chain combines TRBV2 with TRBJ2-2; D is perhaps TRBD1 or TRBD2 (5 bases each). The clonotype comes from a woman between 35 and 70 years old with stage I lung adenocarcinoma. The source was peripheral blood, collected before any cancer treatment. The CDR3 sequence is CASSEGGRELFF. In nucleotides, the CDR3 is TGTGCCAGCAGTGAAGGGGGGAGGGAGCTGTTTTTT.